This T cell receptor (beta chain) was sequenced in a study of blood T cell repertoires in COVID-19. Overall study context: PBMCs, B-cell-depleted T cells, or T cells provided the cDNA or gDNA that made up the material.

V lost 5 bases, J lost 5 bases, and 12 bases stayed unmatched. The CDR3 contains 17 residues. CDR1 is SGHVS and CDR2 is FQNEAQ in the germline V gene. Sequencing used immunoSEQ multiplex PCR; TCRdb keeps in-frame clones, though not all of them. This sample has 120,000 to 150,000 clones, with approximately 87% found just once. Sequencing used peripheral blood. The chain combines TRBV7-8 with TRBJ2-3; 11 bases are a match to TRBD1. This receptor was taken from a man aged 45-65 years who had recovered from COVID-19. The CDR3 reads CASSLKPGQGAGDTQYF. Written as DNA, the CDR3 is TGTGCCAGCAGCCTCAAACCTGGACAGGGGGCAGGAGATACGCAGTATTTT.